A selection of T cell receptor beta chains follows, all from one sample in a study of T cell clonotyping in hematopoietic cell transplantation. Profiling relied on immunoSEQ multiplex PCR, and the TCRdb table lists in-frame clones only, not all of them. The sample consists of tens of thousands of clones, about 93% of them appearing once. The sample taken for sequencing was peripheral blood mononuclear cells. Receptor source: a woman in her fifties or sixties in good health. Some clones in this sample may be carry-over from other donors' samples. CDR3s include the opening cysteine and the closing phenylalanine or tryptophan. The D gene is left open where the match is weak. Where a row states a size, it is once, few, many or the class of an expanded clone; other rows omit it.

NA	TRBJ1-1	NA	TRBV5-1	CASSARSMNTEAFF	TGCGCCAGCAGCGCAAGGAGTATGAACACTGAAGCTTTCTTT
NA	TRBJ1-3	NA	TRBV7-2	CASSGRRDEGTGNTIYF	TGTGCCAGCAGCGGACGCAGGGACGAAGGGACTGGAAACACCATATATTTT
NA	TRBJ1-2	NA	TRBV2	CASSETTGGYGYTF	TGTGCCAGCAGTGAAACGACGGGCGGCTATGGCTACACCTTC
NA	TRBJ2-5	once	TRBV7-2	CASSFLGETQYF	TGTGCCAGCAGCTTTCTGGGTGAGACCCAGTACTTC
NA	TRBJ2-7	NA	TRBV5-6	CASSLVAASYEQYF	TGTGCCAGCAGCTTGGTTGCGGCCTCCTACGAGCAGTACTTC
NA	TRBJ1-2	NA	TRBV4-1	CASSQRSRLDYGYTF	TGCGCCAGCAGCCAACGGTCGCGCTTGGACTATGGCTACACCTTC
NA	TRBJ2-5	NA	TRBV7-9	CASRGVKGEQETQYF	TGTGCCAGCAGGGGGGTGAAAGGGGAACAAGAGACCCAGTACTTC
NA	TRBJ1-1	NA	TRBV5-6	CASSLIGQHTEAFF	TGTGCCAGCAGCTTGATCGGACAGCACACTGAAGCTTTCTTT
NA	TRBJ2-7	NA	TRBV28	CASRKDPQGREQYF	TGTGCCAGCAGGAAGGACCCACAGGGGAGGGAGCAGTACTTC
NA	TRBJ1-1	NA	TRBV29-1	CSSGTMNTEAFF	TGCAGCTCCGGGACAATGAACACTGAAGCTTTCTTT
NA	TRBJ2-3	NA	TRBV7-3	CASSLDGEDTDTQYF	TGTGCCAGCAGCTTAGACGGGGAAGACACAGATACGCAGTATTTT
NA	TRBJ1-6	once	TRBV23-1	CASSPRGPGAPLNSPLHF	TGCGCCAGCAGTCCTAGGGGCCCGGGGGCCCCTTTGAATTCACCCCTCCACTTT
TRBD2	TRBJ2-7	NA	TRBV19	CASSDGARGVLGHEQYF	TGTGCCAGTAGCGACGGTGCGCGGGGGGTCCTGGGTCACGAGCAGTACTTC
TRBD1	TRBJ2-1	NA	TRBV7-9	CASSFRDSYNEQFF	TGTGCCAGCAGCTTCCGGGACAGCTACAATGAGCAGTTCTTC
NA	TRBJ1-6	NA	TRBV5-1	CASSLETADNSPLHF	TGCGCCAGCAGCTTGGAAACAGCAGATAATTCACCCCTCCACTTT
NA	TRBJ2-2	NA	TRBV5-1	CASSKDQSGTGELFF	TGCGCCAGCAGCAAGGACCAATCGGGCACCGGGGAGCTGTTTTTT
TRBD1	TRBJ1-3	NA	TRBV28	CASRRAGGGNTIYF	TGTGCCAGCAGGAGGGCAGGGGGAGGAAACACCATATATTTT
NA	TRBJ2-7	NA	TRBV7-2	CASSLAGGDTYEQYF	TGTGCCAGCAGCTTAGCGGGAGGGGACACCTACGAGCAGTACTTC
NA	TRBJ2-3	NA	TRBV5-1	CASSLDTDTQYF	TGCGCCAGCAGCTTGGACACAGATACGCAGTATTTT
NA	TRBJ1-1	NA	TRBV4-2	CASSPVGGGRTEAFF	TGTGCCAGCAGCCCGGTCGGAGGGGGACGGACTGAAGCTTTCTTT
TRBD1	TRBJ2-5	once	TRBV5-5	CASSLAGGSGETQYF	TGTGCCAGCAGCTTGGCAGGGGGCAGCGGAGAGACCCAGTACTTC
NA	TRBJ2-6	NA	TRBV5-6	CASSLAGANVLTF	TGTGCCAGCAGCTTGGCCGGGGCCAACGTCCTGACTTTC
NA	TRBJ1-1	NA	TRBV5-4	CASSFRDGNTEAFF	TGTGCCAGCAGCTTCCGGGACGGTAACACTGAAGCTTTCTTT
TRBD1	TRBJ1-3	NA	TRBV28	CASSLGTGGRNTIYF	TGTGCCAGCAGTTTGGGGACAGGGGGCAGAAACACCATATATTTT
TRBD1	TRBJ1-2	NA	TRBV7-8	CASSRTGGNYGYTF	TGTGCCAGCAGCCGGACAGGGGGAAACTATGGCTACACCTTC
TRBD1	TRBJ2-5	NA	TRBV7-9	CASSPTGGETQYF	TGTGCCAGCAGCCCGACAGGGGGTGAGACCCAGTACTTC
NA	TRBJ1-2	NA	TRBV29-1	CSATGTRRAGYTF	TGCAGCGCTACCGGTACCCGCCGGGCTGGCTACACCTTC
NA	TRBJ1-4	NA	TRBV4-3	CASSHQGDTLNEKLFF	TGCGCCAGCAGCCACCAAGGGGACACCCTTAATGAAAAACTGTTTTTT
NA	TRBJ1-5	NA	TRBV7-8	CASSVDSYSNQPQHF	TGTGCCAGCAGCGTCGACAGTTATAGCAATCAGCCCCAGCATTTT
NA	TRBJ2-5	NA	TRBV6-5	CASSPGRGYQETQYF	TGTGCCAGCAGCCCGGGTCGGGGGTACCAAGAGACCCAGTACTTC
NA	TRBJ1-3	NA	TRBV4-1	CASSQGRERRTGNTIYF	TGCGCCAGCAGCCAAGGGAGGGAACGCAGGACTGGAAACACCATATATTTT
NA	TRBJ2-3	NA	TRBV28	CASSFLTDTQYF	TGTGCCAGCAGTTTCCTCACAGATACGCAGTATTTT
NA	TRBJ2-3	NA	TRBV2	CASRVTQFMAQYF	TGTGCCAGCAGGGTAACCCAGTTCATGGCGCAGTATTTT
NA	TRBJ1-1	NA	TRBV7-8	CASSPRDGENTEAFF	TGTGCCAGCAGCCCAAGGGACGGGGAGAACACTGAAGCTTTCTTT
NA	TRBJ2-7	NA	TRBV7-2	CASSRRATNYEQYF	TGTGCCAGCAGCCGCCGGGCTACTAACTACGAGCAGTACTTC
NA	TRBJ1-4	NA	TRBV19	CASSLRAPGHEKLFF	TGTGCCAGTAGTCTTAGGGCTCCGGGCCACGAAAAACTGTTTTTT
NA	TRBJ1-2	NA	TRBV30	CAWRLRGAMGGYTF	TGTGCCTGGAGGCTTCGGGGGGCCATGGGCGGCTACACCTTC
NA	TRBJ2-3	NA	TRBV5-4	CASSLEQYSTDTQYF	TGTGCCAGCAGCTTGGAACAGTATTCCACAGATACGCAGTATTTT
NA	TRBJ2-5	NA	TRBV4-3	CASSLNPDSLETQYF	TGCGCCAGCAGCCTAAATCCAGACAGCTTAGAGACCCAGTACTTC
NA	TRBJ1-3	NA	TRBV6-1	CASSEAYYGQGSGNTIYF	TGTGCCAGCAGTGAAGCTTATTACGGCCAGGGTTCTGGAAACACCATATATTTT
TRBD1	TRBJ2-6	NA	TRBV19	CASSIPWTGTDSGANVLTF	TGTGCCAGTAGTATACCATGGACAGGGACTGACTCTGGGGCCAACGTCCTGACTTTC
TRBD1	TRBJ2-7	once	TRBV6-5	CASSFRDRGPYEQYF	TGTGCCAGCAGTTTCCGGGACAGGGGACCCTACGAGCAGTACTTC
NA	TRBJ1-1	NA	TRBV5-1	CASSLGQRTVNTEAFF	TGCGCCAGCAGCTTGGGCCAAAGGACGGTGAACACTGAAGCTTTCTTT
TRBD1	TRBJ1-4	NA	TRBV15	CATSRDSGGSEKLFF	TGTGCCACCAGCAGAGATTCAGGGGGCAGTGAAAAACTGTTTTTT
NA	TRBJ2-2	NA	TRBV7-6	CASSPTASVAGELFF	TGTGCCAGCAGCCCTACTGCCTCGGTGGCCGGGGAGCTGTTTTTT
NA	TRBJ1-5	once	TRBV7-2	CASSTMPGDQPQHF	TGTGCCAGCAGCACAATGCCTGGGGATCAGCCCCAGCATTTT
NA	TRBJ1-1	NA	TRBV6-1	CASSLDRNTEAFF	TGTGCCAGCAGCTTGGACAGGAACACTGAAGCTTTCTTT
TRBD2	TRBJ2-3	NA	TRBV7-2	CASSLARGGRADTQYF	TGTGCCAGCAGCTTGGCGCGGGGGGGCCGGGCAGATACGCAGTATTTT
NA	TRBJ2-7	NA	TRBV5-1	CASSLGGTSYEQYF	TGCGCCAGCAGCTTAGGCGGGACCTCCTACGAGCAGTACTTC
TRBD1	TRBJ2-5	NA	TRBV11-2	CASTRTGRETQYF	TGTGCCAGCACCCGGACAGGGCGGGAGACCCAGTACTTC
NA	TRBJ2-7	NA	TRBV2	CASSEQGGSYEQYF	TGTGCCAGCAGTGAACAGGGCGGTTCCTACGAGCAGTACTTC
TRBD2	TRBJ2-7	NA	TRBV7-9	CASSPRLAGGPPYEQYF	TGTGCCAGCAGCCCGCGACTAGCGGGGGGCCCCCCTTACGAGCAGTACTTC
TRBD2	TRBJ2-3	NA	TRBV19	CASGAGGTDTQYF	TGTGCCAGTGGGGCGGGGGGCACAGATACGCAGTATTTT
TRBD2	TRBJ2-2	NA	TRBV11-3	CASTRGGGATGELFF	TGTGCCAGCACCAGAGGCGGGGGTGCGACCGGGGAGCTGTTTTTT
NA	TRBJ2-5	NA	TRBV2	CASSRRGQETQYF	TGTGCCAGCAGTAGGAGGGGTCAAGAGACCCAGTACTTC